These 15 T cell receptor beta chains were all obtained from the same sample, sequenced in a study of cytotoxic CD8 clonotypes in ibrutinib-treated CLL. The method was immunoSEQ multiplex PCR; TCRdb's version includes in-frame clones alone and lacks a portion of them. The profile shows about 140,000 clones, around 81% of them singletons. Sequenced here: PBMCs, sampled after 36 months of ibrutinib treatment. The receptors here all came from a human donor with chronic lymphocytic leukemia.

The chain has TRBV5-1 and TRBJ2-1, with 12 bases matching TRBD2. The length of the CDR3 is 19 residues. Trimming cost V 4 bases and J 1 base; bases outside gene matches: 12. The germline V gene encodes CDR1 SGHRS and CDR2 YFSETQ. The CDR3 bases are TGCGCCAGCAGCCCCAGTCTAGCGGGAGGGCCGATATCCTACAATGAGCAGTTCTTC. Amino acid sequence: CASSPSLAGGPISYNEQFF.

The chain combines TRBV4-1 with TRBJ2-1; D ambiguous. The V end was cut by 1 base, the J end by 10 bases, with 11 bases between. The CDR3 covers 13 residues. Germline V lookup: CDR1 MGHRA, CDR2 YSYEKL. The CDR3 region is CASSQVSGREQFF. DNA for the CDR3: TGCGCCAGCAGCCAAGTATCTGGCCGCGAGCAGTTCTTC.

The genes are TRBV19 and TRBJ1-2; 9 nucleotides line up with TRBD1. The CDR3 has 13 amino acids. In germline, CDR1 is LNHDA, CDR2 SQIVND (reference sequence). Germline trimming cut 6 bases from V and 6 bases from J; bases unmatched to any gene: 5. The CDR3 loop reads CASRRQGGDGYTF. The CDR3 DNA is TGTGCCAGTAGGAGACAGGGGGGAGATGGCTACACCTTC.

Only one count was recorded for this clone. The chain carries TRBV19 and TRBJ2-3; no firm D call. The V and J ends lost 0 bases and 4 bases respectively, with 11 bases between them. Germline V CDR1 and CDR2: LNHDA, SQIVND (reference sequence). This CDR3 contains 15 residues. In DNA form, the CDR3 reads TGTGCCAGTAGTATAGATCGAGAAGGGCCAGATACGCAGTATTTT. As protein: CASSIDREGPDTQYF.

This clone has only one observation. This rearrangement joins TRBV2 to TRBJ2-5, with D perhaps TRBD2 (7 bases). The V gene lost 7 bases and the J gene lost 5 bases, with 35 bases spanning the gap. Germline loops: CDR1 SNHLY, CDR2 FYNNEI. The CDR3 contains 20 residues. Written as DNA, the CDR3 is TGTGCCAGCAAGTACAGGGCGGAGGCGTGGGCGGGGGAGAAGCGGGAGACCCAGTACTTC. Amino acid sequence: CASKYRAEAWAGEKRETQYF.

The chain links TRBV7-6 to TRBJ2-1; D remains ambiguous. V lost 1 base to trimming and J lost 9 bases, with 10 bases between them. The CDR3 sequence is 13 residues long. Germline loops: CDR1 SGHVS, CDR2 FNYEAQ. CDR3: CASSLEVGGEQFF. DNA of the CDR3: TGTGCCAGCAGCTTAGAGGTTGGCGGTGAGCAGTTCTTC. Based on the CDR3 plus reference TRBV7-6 and TRBJ2-1, the full variable domain is GAGVSQSPRYKVTKRGQDVALRCDPISGHVSLYWYRQALGQGPEFLTYFNYEAQQDKSGLPNDRFSAERPEGSISTLTIQRTEQRDSAMYRCASSLEVGGEQFFGPGTRLTVL.

The CDR3 coding sequence is TGTGCCAGCAGCCTACAGGGGCCCGGGAGGGAAAAACTGTTTTTT. This codes for CASSLQGPGREKLFF. The V call is TRBV14, the J call TRBJ1-4, with 7 positions matching TRBD1. Germline assignment: CDR1 SGHDN and CDR2 FVKESK. Unmatched junction bases numbered 10, after V lost 4 bases and J lost 8 bases. The CDR3 consists of 15 residues.

Worth noting for this clone: This same CDR3 is encoded by further DNA sequences in the sample. The rearrangement links TRBV30 to TRBJ1-1; D unresolved. The germline V gene encodes CDR1 GTSNPN and CDR2 SVGIG (reference sequence). The ends were cut back, 2 bases at V and 3 bases at J, with 4 bases in the middle. The CDR3 length is 11 residues. CDR3 residues: CAWSLDTEAFF. The CDR3 nucleotides read TGTGCCTGGAGTCTGGACACTGAAGCTTTCTTT.

This clone has a single count. The V and J genes are TRBV27 and TRBJ2-3, with 7 bases matching TRBD1. Trimming cost V 5 bases and J 0 bases; bases outside gene matches: 5. Germline V gene data show CDR1 as MNHEY and CDR2 as SMNVEV (reference sequence). This CDR3 spans 15 amino acids. CDR3 nucleotides: TGTGCCAGCAGTACAGGGGCGTGGAGCACAGATACGCAGTATTTT. It yields the protein CASSTGAWSTDTQYF.

The chain joins TRBV28 to TRBJ1-2; D is perhaps TRBD1 (5 bases). The CDR3 is made up of 13 amino acids. V was pared by 5 bases and J by 6 bases, with 13 bases between. The germline V gene has CDR1 MDHEN and CDR2 SYDVKM. Here the CDR3 DNA reads TGTGCCAGCAGTGGGTTCAGGGATCATGGCTACACCTTC. Protein product: CASSGFRDHGYTF.

CDR3 coding DNA: TGCAGTGTAAGCGCCGAAGAGACCCAGTACTTC. It codes for CSVSAEETQYF. The J gene is TRBJ2-5, the V gene TRBV20-1; D ambiguous. Germline CDR1 is DFQATT and CDR2 is SNEGSKA (reference sequence). V lost 7 bases, J lost 3 bases, and 9 bases lay in between. This CDR3 region has 11 residues.

V usage is TRBV5-1 and J usage is TRBJ2-2; D is perhaps TRBD2 (6 bases). Trimming removed 0 bases at V and 5 bases at J, with 11 bases between. Germline CDR1 reads SGHRS; CDR2 reads YFSETQ. CDR3 length: 15 residues. Here the CDR3 DNA reads TGCGCCAGCAGCTTGGGCCTCGCGGGGACCGGGGAGCTGTTTTTT. Amino acid sequence: CASSLGLAGTGELFF.

This clone occurred many times. The rearrangement links TRBV10-2 to TRBJ2-7, with D perhaps assigned TRBD1 or TRBD2 (5 bases each). Germline assignment: CDR1 WSHSY and CDR2 SAAADI. Trimming stripped 5 bases from V and 5 bases from J, with 10 bases between. The CDR3 is 12 residues long. The CDR3 sequence: CASSLRDHEQYF. The CDR3, as DNA: TGCGCCAGCAGTCTACGGGACCACGAGCAGTACTTC.

CDR3 bases: TGTGCCAGTAGTATAGATTTAGCATCAACAGATACGCAGTATTTT. This sequence encodes CASSIDLASTDTQYF. The chain joins TRBV19 to TRBJ2-3; unclear D gene. The V gene lost 0 bases and the J gene lost 3 bases, with 10 bases spanning the gap. Per germline, CDR1 LNHDA and CDR2 SQIVND (reference sequence). This CDR3 contains 15 residues.

The gene calls are TRBV15 and TRBJ1-3, with a tentative D call TRBD1 (5 bases). Germline CDR1 is LNHNV and CDR2 is YYDKDF (reference sequence). The CDR3 has 13 amino acids. The germline V and J ends were trimmed by 5 bases and 3 bases, with 8 bases remaining between them. This CDR3 is CATSFQGGNTIYF. CDR3 DNA: TGTGCCACCAGCTTCCAGGGTGGAAACACCATATATTTT.